The clone carrying this TCR beta chain has a count of ten or more. The antigen remains undetermined. The data were obtained in a study of T cells in Graves' hyperthyroidism and ophthalmopathy. Notes on the study in general: A model of 13 V-J features distinguished ophthalmopathy from stable hyperthyroidism. The model's output predicted ophthalmopathy at a median of about 6.5 months prior to onset.

TCR beta CDR3 regions were amplified from RNA. A set of HTBI primers served as the primers for a first-round RT-PCR of the TCR CDR3. TCRdb re-called the multiplex PCR reads with MiXCR, one entry per CDR3 protein. The table lists a few hundred thousand distinct CDR3 sequences, roughly 15% of them singletons. Aged 18 to 65, the patients had hyperthyroidism that was newly diagnosed and had lasted under 2 months. Fresh peripheral blood, under 13 ml, was the source of the PBMCs. This receptor was identified in a woman aged 45-65 years with Graves' hyperthyroidism that later progressed to Graves' ophthalmopathy. The sequenced sample was blood.

Written as DNA, the CDR3 is TGTGCCACCAGTGATTTGCACCCCACAGGGAACACCGGGGAGCTGTTTTTT. It specifies CATSDLHPTGNTGELFF. The chain has TRBV24-1 and TRBJ2-2, with a possible D match to TRBD1 (5 bases). Germline values: CDR1 KGHDR, CDR2 SFDVKD. Trimming pared 0 bases from V and 1 base from J, leaving 11 bases between. The CDR3 has 17 residues.